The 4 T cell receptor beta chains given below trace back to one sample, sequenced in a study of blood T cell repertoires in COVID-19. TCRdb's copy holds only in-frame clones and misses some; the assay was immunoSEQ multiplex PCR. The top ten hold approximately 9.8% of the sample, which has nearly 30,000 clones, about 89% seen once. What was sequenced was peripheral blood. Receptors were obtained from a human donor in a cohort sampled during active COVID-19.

The CDR3 sequence is CASTDTGHTAFF. CDR3 nucleotides: TGTGCCAGCACCGATACGGGACATACGGCTTTCTTT. The rearrangement uses TRBV28 and TRBJ1-1; tentative D call: TRBD1 (6 bases). Germline V lookup: CDR1 MDHEN, CDR2 SYDVKM. The length of the CDR3 is 12 residues. V was shortened by 7 bases and J by 11 bases, with 17 bases between the two germline ends.

In DNA, the CDR3 is TGTGCCAGCAGCTTGGCGCAGGGCTCAGATACGCAGTATTTT. Its translation is CASSLAQGSDTQYF. The V gene is TRBV5-5, the J gene TRBJ2-3; D might be TRBD1 (5 bases). CDR1 is SGHKS and CDR2 is YYEKEE in the germline V gene (reference sequence). Trimming took off 0 bases at V and 4 bases at J, with 9 bases between the two ends. The CDR3 has 14 residues.

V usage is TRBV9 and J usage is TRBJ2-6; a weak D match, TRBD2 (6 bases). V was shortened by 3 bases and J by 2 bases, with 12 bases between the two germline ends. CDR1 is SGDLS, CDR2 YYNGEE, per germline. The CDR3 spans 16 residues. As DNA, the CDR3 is TGTGCCAGCAGCGCCGCTTCGGGGGCTGGGGCCAACGTCCTGACTTTC. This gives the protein CASSAASGAGANVLTF.

As DNA, the CDR3 is TGTGCCAGCACTATACTAGCGGGAGAGACCCAGTACTTC. It codes for CASTILAGETQYF. The rearrangement links TRBV6-6 to TRBJ2-5, with 9 bases identical to TRBD2. The CDR3 has 13 residues. CDR1 is MNHNY and CDR2 is SVGAGI in the germline V gene (reference sequence). V lost 7 bases to trimming and J lost 4 bases; unmatched junction nucleotides: 4.